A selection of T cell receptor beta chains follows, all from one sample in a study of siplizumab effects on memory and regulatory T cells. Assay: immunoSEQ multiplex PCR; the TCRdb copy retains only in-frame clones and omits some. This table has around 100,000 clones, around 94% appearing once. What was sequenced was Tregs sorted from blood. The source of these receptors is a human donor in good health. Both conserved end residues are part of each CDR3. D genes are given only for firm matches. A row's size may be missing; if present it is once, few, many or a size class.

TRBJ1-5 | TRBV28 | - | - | CASSLWGNQPQHF | TGTGCCAGCAGTTTATGGGGCAATCAGCCCCAGCATTTT
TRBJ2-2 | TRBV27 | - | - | CASSWNHPRTGELFF | TGTGCCAGCAGTTGGAATCACCCGAGGACCGGGGAGCTGTTTTTT
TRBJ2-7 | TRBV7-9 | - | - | CASSFPGRSYEQYF | TGTGCCAGCAGTTTCCCCGGGCGGTCCTACGAGCAGTACTTC
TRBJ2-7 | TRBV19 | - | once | CASTTIGGEQYF | TGTGCCAGTACCACGATTGGGGGAGAGCAGTACTTC
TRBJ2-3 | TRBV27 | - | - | CASSLGYSTDTQYF | TGTGCCAGCAGTTTAGGTTATAGCACAGATACGCAGTATTTT
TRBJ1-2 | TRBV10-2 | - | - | CASSELGYGGYTF | TGCGCCAGCAGTGAGTTGGGGTATGGTGGCTACACCTTC
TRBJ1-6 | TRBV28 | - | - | CASSSLGIPYSPLHF | TGTGCCAGCAGTTCGTTGGGGATCCCTTATTCACCCCTCCACTTT
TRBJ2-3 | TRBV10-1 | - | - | CASSESWGASTDTQYF | TGCGCCAGCAGTGAGTCGTGGGGGGCAAGCACAGATACGCAGTATTTT
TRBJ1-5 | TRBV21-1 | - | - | CASSNSRGGRNQPQHF | TGTGCCAGCAGCAACTCCCGGGGGGGCCGCAATCAGCCCCAGCATTTT
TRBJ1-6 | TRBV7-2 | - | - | CASSSSDRHNSPLHF | TGTGCCAGCAGCTCATCGGACAGACATAATTCACCCCTCCACTTT
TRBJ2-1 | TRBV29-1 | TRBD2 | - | CSGPQKTSGNNEQFF | TGCAGCGGTCCCCAAAAGACTAGCGGAAACAATGAGCAGTTCTTC
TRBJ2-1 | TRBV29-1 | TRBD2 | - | CSGAGTSNDNEQFF | TGCAGCGGAGCCGGGACTAGTAATGACAATGAGCAGTTCTTC
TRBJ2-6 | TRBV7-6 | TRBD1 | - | CASSLNYGTGLPGANVLTF | TGTGCCAGCAGCTTAAATTACGGGACAGGGCTTCCTGGGGCCAACGTCCTGACTTTC
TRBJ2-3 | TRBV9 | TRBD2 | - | CASSVVAGGFRTDTQYF | TGTGCCAGCAGCGTCGTAGCGGGAGGGTTTCGCACAGATACGCAGTATTTT
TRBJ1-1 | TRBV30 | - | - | CAWSATGYSEAFF | TGTGCCTGGAGCGCCACAGGGTACTCTGAAGCTTTCTTT
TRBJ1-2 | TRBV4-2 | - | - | CASSQDRLVYGYTF | TGTGCCAGCAGCCAAGATAGGTTGGTTTATGGCTACACCTTC
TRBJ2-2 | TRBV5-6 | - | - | CASSLSGFANTGELFF | TGTGCCAGCAGCTTGTCGGGGTTCGCGAACACCGGGGAGCTGTTTTTT
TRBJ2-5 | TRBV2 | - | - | CASIPEQGRATQYF | TGTGCCAGCATTCCAGAGCAGGGAAGGGCGACCCAGTACTTC
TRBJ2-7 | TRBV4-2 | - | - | CASSQDHSGQILSYEQYF | TGTGCCAGCAGCCAAGATCACTCTGGCCAGATTTTATCCTACGAGCAGTACTTC
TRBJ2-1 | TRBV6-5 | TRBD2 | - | CASRLAGYNEQFF | TGTGCCAGCAGACTAGCGGGATACAATGAGCAGTTCTTC
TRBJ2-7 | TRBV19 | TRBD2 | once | CASSSRTSGTYYEQYF | TGTGCCAGTAGTTCCCGGACTAGCGGGACTTACTACGAGCAGTACTTC
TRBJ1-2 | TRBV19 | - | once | CASRAPFGGYTF | TGTGCCAGTAGAGCCCCCTTTGGCGGCTACACCTTC
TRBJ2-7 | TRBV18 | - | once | CASSPPTAAFSYEQYF | TGTGCCAGCTCACCACCGACGGCAGCCTTCTCCTACGAGCAGTACTTC
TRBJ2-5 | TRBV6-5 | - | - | CASRGPAPKETQYF | TGTGCCAGCAGGGGCCCAGCGCCTAAAGAGACCCAGTACTTC
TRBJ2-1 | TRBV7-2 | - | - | CASSLGGPREQFF | TGTGCCAGCAGCTTGGGGGGGCCCCGCGAGCAGTTCTTC
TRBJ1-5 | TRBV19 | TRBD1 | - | CASSPRQGPLFPQHF | TGTGCCAGTAGTCCTCGACAGGGGCCCCTCTTCCCCCAGCATTTT
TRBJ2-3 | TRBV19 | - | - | CASSIGRDRALGTQYF | TGTGCCAGTAGTATAGGCCGGGACCGGGCTCTGGGTACGCAGTATTTT
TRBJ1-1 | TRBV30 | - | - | CAWSVVVYEAFF | TGTGCCTGGAGTGTTGTGGTCTATGAAGCTTTCTTT
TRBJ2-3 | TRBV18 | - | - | CASSPLVWGTDTQYF | TGTGCCAGCTCACCACTGGTGTGGGGCACAGATACGCAGTATTTT
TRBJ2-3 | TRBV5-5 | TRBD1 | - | CASSFGTGTDTQYF | TGTGCCAGCAGCTTTGGGACAGGGACAGATACGCAGTATTTT
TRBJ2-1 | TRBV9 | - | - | CASSVRGVDNEQFF | TGTGCCAGCAGCGTAAGAGGGGTGGACAATGAGCAGTTCTTC
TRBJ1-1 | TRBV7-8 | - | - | CASSFGRGLNTEAFF | TGTGCCAGCAGCTTTGGCAGGGGATTGAACACTGAAGCTTTCTTT
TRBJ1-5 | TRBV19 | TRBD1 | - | CASTGGPLRDQPQHF | TGTGCCAGTACAGGGGGACCGCTCAGAGATCAGCCCCAGCATTTT
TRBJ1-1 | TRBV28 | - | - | CASSKTHPFEAFF | TGTGCCAGCAGTAAGACCCACCCCTTTGAAGCTTTCTTT
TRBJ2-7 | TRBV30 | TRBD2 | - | CAWSDLRGHRQRAGGTYEQYF | TGTGCCTGGAGTGACCTTAGGGGACATCGACAAAGGGCGGGAGGAACCTACGAGCAGTACTTC
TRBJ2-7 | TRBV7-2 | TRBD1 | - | CASSQGGGYYEQYF | TGTGCCAGCAGCCAAGGGGGCGGGTACTACGAGCAGTACTTC
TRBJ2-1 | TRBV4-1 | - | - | CASSQDLGGWTKQFF | TGCGCCAGCAGCCAAGATTTGGGCGGCTGGACCAAGCAGTTCTTC
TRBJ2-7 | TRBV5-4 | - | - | CASSDNSYEQYF | TGTGCCAGCAGCGACAACTCCTACGAGCAGTACTTC
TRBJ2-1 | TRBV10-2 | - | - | CASSDAGIYNEQFF | TGCGCCAGCAGCGACGCAGGAATTTACAATGAGCAGTTCTTC
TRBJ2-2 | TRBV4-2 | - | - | CASSQPMGLGELFF | TGTGCCAGCAGCCAACCAATGGGCCTCGGGGAGCTGTTTTTT
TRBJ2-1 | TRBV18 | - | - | CASSYSASSYNEQFF | TGTGCCAGCTCATATAGCGCGAGCTCCTACAATGAGCAGTTCTTC
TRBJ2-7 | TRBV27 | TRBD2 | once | CASSLVGGPLSYEQYF | TGTGCCAGCAGTTTGGTGGGAGGGCCCCTGTCCTACGAGCAGTACTTC
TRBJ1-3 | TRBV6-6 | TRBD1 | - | CASSRPGGDSGNTIYF | TGTGCCAGCAGCCGCCCAGGGGGTGACTCTGGAAACACCATATATTTT
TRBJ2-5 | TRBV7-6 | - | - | CASSTGLRETQYF | TGTGCCAGCAGCACCGGACTGAGGGAGACCCAGTACTTC
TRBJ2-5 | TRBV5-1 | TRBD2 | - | CASSPGGGTQYF | TGCGCCAGCAGCCCCGGCGGGGGGACCCAGTACTTC
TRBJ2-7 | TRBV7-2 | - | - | CASSLRVDSEQYF | TGTGCCAGCAGCTTAAGGGTCGATAGCGAGCAGTACTTC
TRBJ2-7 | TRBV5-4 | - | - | CASSFGGARPTYEQYF | TGTGCCAGCAGCTTTGGGGGTGCGCGACCCACCTACGAGCAGTACTTC
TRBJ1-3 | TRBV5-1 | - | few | CASSLGSGNTIYF | TGCGCCAGCAGCTTGGGCTCTGGAAACACCATATATTTT
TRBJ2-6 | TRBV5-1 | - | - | CASSYRFSGANVLTF | TGCGCCAGCAGCTACAGGTTCTCTGGGGCCAACGTCCTGACTTTC
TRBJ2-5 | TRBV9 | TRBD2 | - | CASSVGIAGAQETQYF | TGTGCCAGCAGCGTAGGGATAGCGGGAGCACAAGAGACCCAGTACTTC
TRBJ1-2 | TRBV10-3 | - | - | CAISVQQGNGYTF | TGTGCCATCAGTGTGCAACAGGGTAATGGCTACACCTTC
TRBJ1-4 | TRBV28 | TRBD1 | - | CASSGTAIGFGEKLFF | TGTGCCAGCAGCGGGACAGCGATTGGGTTTGGTGAAAAACTGTTTTTT
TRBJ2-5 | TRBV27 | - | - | CASSPPQEGTQYF | TGTGCCAGCAGCCCCCCTCAAGAAGGGACCCAGTACTTC